The 7 T cell receptor beta chains in this list originate from one sample, sequenced in a study of shared clonotypes between healthy human individuals. The method was immunoSEQ multiplex PCR; TCRdb's version includes in-frame clones alone and lacks a portion of them. The sample contains roughly 1,100,000 clones, 65% to 80% of which appear only once. Specimen: memory CD4+ T cells sorted from blood. Stated subset: CD45RA-negative fraction. These receptors were obtained from a man aged 18 to 30 in good health.

As concerns this clone: Different DNA sequences within this sample yield the same CDR3. This chain uses TRBV9 with TRBJ1-6, with D unclear. Germline CDR1 SGDLS, CDR2 YYNGEE. There are 13 residues in the CDR3. V lost 0 bases and J 7 bases, leaving 5 bases between the germline ends. The CDR3 DNA sequence: TGTGCCAGCAGCGTAGGAGCAAATTCACCCCTCCACTTT. It codes for CASSVGANSPLHF. The entire variable domain, with the rest obtained from reference TRBV9 and TRBJ1-6, is as follows: DSGVTQTPKHLITATGQRVTLRCSPRSGDLSVYWYQQSLDQGLQFLIQYYNGEERAKGNILERFSAQQFPDLHSELNLSSLELGDSALYFCASSVGANSPLHFGNGTRLTVT.

The chain employs TRBV6-5 and TRBJ1-3; D may be TRBD1 (5 bases). From germline, CDR1 is MNHEY and CDR2 SVGAGI. The CDR3 totals 15 residues. V was clipped by 0 bases and J by 1 base, with 7 bases between them. CDR3 sequence: CASSYSQESGNTIYF. CDR3 bases: TGTGCCAGCAGTTACTCACAGGAGTCTGGAAACACCATATATTTT.

As regards this clone: The sample contains more than one DNA sequence encoding this CDR3. The rearrangement joins TRBV2 to TRBJ2-5, with a tentative D call TRBD1 (6 bases). Germline V CDR1 and CDR2: SNHLY, FYNNEI. This CDR3 has 13 amino acids. The ends were cut back, 6 bases at V and 2 bases at J, with 10 bases in the middle. For the CDR3, the DNA is TGTGCCAGCAGACGGACAGAACAAGAGACCCAGTACTTC. The encoded protein is CASRRTEQETQYF.

CDR3 protein: CSAREFTEQFF. In nucleotides, the CDR3 is TGCAGTGCTAGAGAATTCACAGAGCAGTTCTTC. This chain uses TRBV20-1 with TRBJ2-1; D is undetermined. V lost 0 bases and J lost 10, with 7 bases in between. Germline lookup yields CDR1 DFQATT and CDR2 SNEGSKA (reference sequence). This CDR3 is 11 amino acids long.

Details on this clone: This specimen includes other DNA sequences encoding the same CDR3. The genes are TRBV30 and TRBJ2-2, with D perhaps TRBD1 (5 bases). The CDR3 sequence is 14 residues long. Trimming removed 4 bases from V and 0 bases from J, with 9 bases in between. CDR1 is GTSNPN and CDR2 is SVGIG in the germline V gene (reference sequence). The CDR3 reads CAWIRQTNTGELFF. The CDR3 DNA reads as TGTGCCTGGATTAGACAGACGAACACCGGGGAGCTGTTTTTT. Filled out from reference TRBV30 and TRBJ2-2, the complete variable domain reads SQTIHQWPATLVQPVGSPLSLECTVEGTSNPNLYWYRQAAGRGLQLLFYSVGIGQISSEVPQNLSASRPQDRQFILSSKKLLLSDSGFYLCAWIRQTNTGELFFGEGSRLTVL.

This clone was seen a few times. CDR3 residues: CASSSTGNTEAFF. The CDR3 DNA reads TGTGCCAGCTCGTCGACAGGGAACACTGAAGCTTTCTTT. This rearrangement joins TRBV18 to TRBJ1-1; D may be TRBD1 (6 bases). The germline V gene encodes CDR1 KGHSH and CDR2 LQKENI. V was shortened by 6 bases and J by 1 base, with 9 bases between the two germline ends. The CDR3 runs to 13 residues.

The chain combines TRBV10-3 with TRBJ1-1, with TRBD1 matching over 7 bases. The germline V gene has CDR1 ENHRY and CDR2 SYGVKD. The J segment lost 2 bases and the V segment lost 2 bases, leaving 5 bases of the junction unmatched. The CDR3 is 15 residues long. The CDR3 nucleotides read TGTGCCATCAGTGAGGCGGGACAGCTTAACACTGAAGCTTTCTTT. It encodes CAISEAGQLNTEAFF.